This T cell receptor (beta chain) was documented in a study of T cells in Graves' hyperthyroidism and ophthalmopathy. General study findings and limits: Stable hyperthyroidism was separated from ophthalmopathy by a model based on 13 V-J features. In the blood, most expanded thyroid clonotypes above 0.001 appeared as well.

This clonotype was counted at least ten times. Its target is unknown. V dropped 5 bases and J dropped 0 bases, with 9 bases sitting between them. The CDR3 is made up of 14 amino acids. CDR1 SGHTA and CDR2 FQGTGA come from the germline V gene. There were TCR beta CDR3 regions amplified from RNA transcripts. During a first-round RT-PCR of the TCR CDR3, the HTBI primer set was used. From the multiplex PCR reads, TCRdb called clonotypes with MiXCR, one entry per CDR3 protein. This repertoire shows roughly 740,000 distinct CDR3 sequences, 16% found once; its top ten account for roughly 8%. The clonotype was recovered from a man between 18 and 35 years old with Graves' hyperthyroidism. The sample was blood. The gene calls are TRBV7-3 and TRBJ2-3; D might be TRBD1 or TRBD2, each matching 5 bases. The CDR3 protein is CASSKGPSTDTQYF. The CDR3 nucleotides read TGTGCCAGCAGCAAGGGACCTAGCACAGATACGCAGTATTTT.